This passage covers 15 T cell receptor beta chains from one sample sequenced in a study of technical replicates of blood from several donors (TCRdb year 2017). Libraries came from the immunoSEQ multiplex PCR assay. Entries here come from immuneACCESS through TCRdb and include only in-frame sequences with V and J called. Some clones fail to appear in such tables; in the studies checked, an unresolved V gene covers under half of the shortfall, and the cause of the remainder is unknown. The sample yields approximately 70,000 clones; approximately 96% were counted once. Of the sample, approximately 0.2% is held by the ten largest clones. The sample comprised T cells isolated from PBMCs. The source is a human donor in good health.

CDR3 DNA sequence: TGCGCCAGCAGCTCCGGAGGAGTTGATGAGACCCAGTACTTC. It is translated as CASSSGGVDETQYF. V and J are TRBV5-1 and TRBJ2-5; a possible D gene is TRBD2 (5 bases). CDR1 and CDR2 from the germline V gene are SGHRS and YFSETQ. CDR3 length: 14 amino acids. The V gene lost 3 bases and the J gene lost 5 bases, with 14 bases spanning the gap.

The genes are TRBV11-3 and TRBJ1-1; no reliable D call. CDR1 is SGHNT, CDR2 YENEEA, per germline. V was trimmed by 6 bases and J by 1 base, leaving 9 bases between them. The CDR3 length is 13 residues. In DNA form, the CDR3 reads TGTGCCAGCAGTCGAACTCAGAACACTGAAGCTTTCTTT. It yields the protein CASSRTQNTEAFF.

This rearrangement joins TRBV28 to TRBJ2-1, with 10 nucleotides matching TRBD2. CDR1 is MDHEN and CDR2 is SYDVKM in the germline V gene. Germline trimming cut 3 bases from V and 5 bases from J; bases unmatched to any gene: 7. The CDR3 length is 16 residues. CDR3 loop: CASSFWRLAGDNEQFF. For the CDR3, the DNA is TGTGCCAGCAGTTTTTGGCGCCTAGCGGGGGACAATGAGCAGTTCTTC.

The genes are TRBV19 and TRBJ2-7; D might be TRBD1 (7 bases). Trimming took off 10 bases at V and 1 base at J, with 23 bases between the two ends. Germline CDR1 and CDR2: LNHDA and SQIVND (reference sequence). The CDR3 contains 16 residues. The CDR3 protein is CATGGLTGTLSYEQYF. CDR3 coding DNA: TGTGCCACCGGGGGCCTGACAGGGACCCTTTCCTACGAGCAGTACTTC.

Only one count was recorded for this clone. The rearrangement joins TRBV27 to TRBJ1-1, with unresolved D. This CDR3 contains 17 residues. Per the germline V gene, CDR1 is MNHEY and CDR2 is SMNVEV (reference sequence). The V end was cut by 6 bases, the J end by 0 bases, with 20 bases between. The CDR3 sequence: CASSHRQVRDMNTEAFF. The CDR3 DNA reads TGTGCCAGCAGCCACCGCCAGGTCCGGGATATGAACACTGAAGCTTTCTTT.

The chain combines TRBV10-3 with TRBJ1-5; D uncertain. Trimming took 2 bases from V and 5 from J, leaving 10 bases between them. Germline assignment: CDR1 ENHRY and CDR2 SYGVKD. This CDR3 comprises 14 residues. CDR3 in amino acids: CAISEGRVDQPQHF. The CDR3 coding sequence is TGTGCCATCAGTGAGGGGAGGGTGGATCAGCCCCAGCATTTT.

This clone was detected only once. The rearrangement uses TRBV7-9 and TRBJ1-3, with 7 bases fitting TRBD1. Germline values: CDR1 SEHNR, CDR2 FQNEAQ (reference sequence). This CDR3 contains 15 residues. The trim removed 5 bases at V and 0 bases at J, leaving 4 bases unmatched. The CDR3 reads CASSRRDSSGNTIYF. The CDR3 DNA sequence: TGTGCCAGCAGCCGTAGGGACAGCTCTGGAAACACCATATATTTT.

The chain links TRBV19 to TRBJ2-7; TRBD1 matches 10 bases. The CDR3 is 15 residues long. With 5 bases clipped from V and 3 bases from J, the junction kept 7 bases outside the gene matches. Germline CDR1 is LNHDA and CDR2 is SQIVND (reference sequence). CDR3: CASSAGTGVDYEQYF. The CDR3 coding sequence is TGTGCCAGTAGTGCAGGGACAGGGGTCGACTACGAGCAGTACTTC.

The genes are TRBV5-4 and TRBJ2-2; possible D gene TRBD2, 5 bases. The CDR3 consists of 13 residues. Germline CDR1 reads SGHNT; CDR2 reads YYREEE (reference sequence). With 4 bases removed from V and 9 bases from J, the gap between germline ends came to 13 bases. The CDR3, as DNA: TGTGCCAGCAGCCCATCGGGGAGTTGGGAGCTGTTTTTT. It codes for CASSPSGSWELFF.

This clone was observed a few times. The chain uses TRBV7-2 and TRBJ2-1, with D possibly being TRBD1 (5 bases). The germline V gene encodes CDR1 SGHTA and CDR2 FQGNSA. CDR3 length equals 14 residues. V was shortened by 3 bases and J by 2 bases, with 8 bases between the two germline ends. The chain's CDR3 is CASSFQDTYNEQFF. For the CDR3, the DNA is TGTGCCAGCAGCTTCCAGGACACCTACAATGAGCAGTTCTTC. The full variable domain, with the rest looked up from reference TRBV7-2 and TRBJ2-1, is GAGVSQSPSNKVTEKGKDVELRCDPISGHTALYWYRQSLGQGLEFLIYFQGNSAPDKSGLPSDRFSAERTGGSVSTLTIQRTQQEDSAVYLCASSFQDTYNEQFFGPGTRLTVL.

The gene calls are TRBV4-1 and TRBJ2-5; 11 bases fit TRBD1. V dropped 3 bases and J dropped 4; count of bases not matched to a gene: 4. The CDR3 totals 15 residues. CDR1 is MGHRA and CDR2 is YSYEKL in the germline V gene. This CDR3 reads CASSQRTGGRETQYF. CDR3 coding DNA: TGCGCCAGCAGCCAGAGGACAGGGGGCCGAGAGACCCAGTACTTC.

The chain links TRBV27 to TRBJ1-6; a possible D gene is TRBD1 (5 bases). From germline, CDR1 is MNHEY and CDR2 SMNVEV (reference sequence). The CDR3 sequence is 15 residues long. The V and J ends lost 5 bases and 4 bases respectively, with 12 bases between them. The CDR3 DNA reads as TGTGCCAGCAGTCCCGAGGGACTTTATAATTCACCCCTCCACTTT. Protein product: CASSPEGLYNSPLHF.

The chain joins TRBV2 to TRBJ1-5; D may be TRBD1 (6 bases). CDR3 size: 15 residues. Germline V CDR1 and CDR2: SNHLY, FYNNEI. V gave up 6 bases and J gave up 6 bases, with 18 bases separating them. The CDR3 nucleotides read TGTGCCAGCAGAACTGACCTGACAGGAGGTCAGCCCCAGCATTTT. Encoded protein: CASRTDLTGGQPQHF.

The V gene is TRBV4-1, the J gene TRBJ2-5; 8 bases agree with TRBD2. The V segment lost 4 bases and the J segment 5 bases; nucleotides outside the gene matches: 6. The CDR3 spans 14 residues. Looked up from germline, CDR1 is MGHRA and CDR2 is YSYEKL. The DNA for the CDR3 is TGCGCCAGCAGCCCCTTAGCGGGGCTCGAGACCCAGTACTTC. It codes for CASSPLAGLETQYF.

The chain has TRBV5-4 and TRBJ1-5, with a possible D match to TRBD1 (6 bases). The CDR3 covers 14 residues. V lost 4 bases to trimming and J lost 5 bases, with 13 bases between them. The V gene's germline CDR1 is SGHNT and CDR2 YYREEE (reference sequence). CDR3 region: CASSQGLGDQPQHF. CDR3 DNA sequence: TGTGCCAGCAGCCAGGGGCTAGGGGATCAGCCCCAGCATTTT.